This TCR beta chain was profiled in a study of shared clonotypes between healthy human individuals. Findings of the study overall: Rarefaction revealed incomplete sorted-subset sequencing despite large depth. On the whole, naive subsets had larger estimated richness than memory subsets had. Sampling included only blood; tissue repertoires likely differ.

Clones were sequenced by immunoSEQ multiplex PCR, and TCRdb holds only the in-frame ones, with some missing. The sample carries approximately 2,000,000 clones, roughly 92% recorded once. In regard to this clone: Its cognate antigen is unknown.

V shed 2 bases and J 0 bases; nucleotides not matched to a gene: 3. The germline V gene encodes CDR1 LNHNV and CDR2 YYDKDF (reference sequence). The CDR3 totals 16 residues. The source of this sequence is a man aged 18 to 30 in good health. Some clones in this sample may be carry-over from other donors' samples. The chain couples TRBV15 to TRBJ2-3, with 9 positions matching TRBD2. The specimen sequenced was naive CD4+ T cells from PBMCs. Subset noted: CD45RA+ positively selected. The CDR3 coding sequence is TGTGCCACCAGCAGACGACTAGCGGCAAGCACAGATACGCAGTATTTT. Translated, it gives CATSRRLAASTDTQYF.